Reported below is one TCR beta chain. The sample is drawn from a study of blood T cell repertoires in COVID-19. Using immunoSEQ multiplex PCR, the repertoire was profiled, and TCRdb retains in-frame clones only, with some absent. The profile shows approximately 230,000 clones, nearly 90% of them singletons. Looked up from germline, CDR1 is MDHEN and CDR2 is SYDVKM. The CDR3 consists of 13 residues. The V end lost 6 bases, the J end lost 1 base, and 9 bases lay between the germline ends. Sample: peripheral blood. The TCR comes from a man younger than 35 with active or convalescent COVID-19. The chain has TRBV28 and TRBJ1-1, with TRBD1 as a possible D gene (5 bases). The CDR3: CASRRTPNTEAFF. In DNA form, the CDR3 reads TGTGCCAGCAGAAGGACACCGAACACTGAAGCTTTCTTT. The full variable domain, completed using reference TRBV28 and TRBJ1-1, is DVKVTQSSRYLVKRTGEKVFLECVQDMDHENMFWYRQDPGLGLRLIYFSYDVKMKEKGDIPEGYSVSREKKERFSLILESASTNQTSMYLCASRRTPNTEAFFGQGTRLTVV.